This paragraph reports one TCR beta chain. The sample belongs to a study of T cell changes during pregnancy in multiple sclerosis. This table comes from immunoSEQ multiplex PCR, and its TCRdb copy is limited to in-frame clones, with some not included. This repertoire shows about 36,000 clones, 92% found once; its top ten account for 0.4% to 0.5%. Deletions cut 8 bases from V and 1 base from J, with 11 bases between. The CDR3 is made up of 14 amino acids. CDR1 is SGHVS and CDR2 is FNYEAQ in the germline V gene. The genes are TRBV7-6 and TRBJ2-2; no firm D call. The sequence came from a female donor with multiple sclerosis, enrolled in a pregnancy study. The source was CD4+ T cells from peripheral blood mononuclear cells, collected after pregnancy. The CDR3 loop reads CASGLKRNTGELFF. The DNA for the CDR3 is TGTGCCAGCGGTCTGAAGCGGAACACCGGGGAGCTGTTTTTT.